The sequence of this T cell receptor beta chain was determined in a study of CD8+ T cells in alopecia areata (dated by TCRdb to the late 2010s). In terms of the full investigation: The treated patients, all with moderate-to-severe alopecia areata, were enrolled in an open-label pilot trial of oral tofacitinib given at 5 to 10 mg twice daily. Patients stayed on tofacitinib for 6 to 18 months and then had 6 months of follow-up off drug so that delayed response and recurrence could be assessed. High-throughput TCRbeta sequencing was used to examine T cell clonal expansion in alopecia areata in both the C3H/HeJ mouse model and human patients. Scalp tissue and sorted CD4+ and CD8+ peripheral blood T cells from patchy and totalis/universalis alopecia areata patients and from healthy controls were covered by human TCRbeta sequencing. Tofacitinib-treated patients had biopsies at baseline and at 4 and 24 weeks of treatment, with a later scalp biopsy in several patients. Clonality in the scalp was compared among normal scalp (n=4), patchy alopecia areata scalp (n=8), and alopecia totalis/universalis scalp (n=8). RNA came from the PAXgene miRNA kit for fixed scalp, the miRNeasy kit for PBMCs, and the RNeasy kit for mouse skin. TCRbeta CDR3 regions were amplified by immunoSEQ multiplex PCR using 35 Vbeta forward and 13 Jbeta reverse primers. Overall results and qualifications from the work: Compared with normal scalp, lesional scalp, particularly in alopecia totalis/universalis, had higher clonality and more expanded CD8+ clones, which suggests antigenic drive. Scalp TCR repertoire analysis is complicated because resident alphabeta T cells in normal human skin are also sequenced, whereas mouse skin is dominated by gammadelta T cells. TCR sequences shared between patients were less clear than in mice, possibly partly because of HLA diversity in the patient population.

Reading the germline V gene gives CDR1 MGHDK and CDR2 SYGVNS. The CDR3 measures 13 amino acids from cysteine to phenylalanine. Solely the CDR3 DNA is kept, with 39 bases framed from the first base. Trimming at the junction amounts to 5 bases on V and 1 base on J, and the germline ends lie 8 bases apart. Read against the paper, the sample's time point label means: baseline before oral tofacitinib. Lesional scalp punch biopsies and peripheral blood were collected from alopecia areata patients. PBMCs were isolated by density centrifugation and stained for CD3, CD4 and CD8, after which CD4+ and CD8+ T cells were sorted on a FACSAria. With respect to this clone: Which antigen it targets is not known. No base quality information exists; no much larger clone differs at one position.

Library method: the immunoSEQ multiplex PCR assay. RNA was extracted from all samples and reverse transcribed into cDNA, which served as template for TCR sequencing. SuperScript III was used for first-strand cDNA synthesis, primed with a 2:1 mix of oligo-dT and random hexamers. A synthetic immune receptor repertoire was used to gauge amplification bias, and whatever bias remained was removed computationally. For the original study's pipeline: Raw reads were preprocessed to remove errors, and CDR3 was defined according to IMGT conventions as the region from the conserved cysteine to phenylalanine. To get clonality, Shannon entropy was normalized by log2 of the number of productive unique TCRs and the result was subtracted from 1. Scalp TCRbeta sequences were cross-referenced with sorted blood CD4 and CD8 repertoires so that the CD4 or CD8 identity of scalp clones could be inferred. The table was pulled from immuneACCESS by TCRdb, which kept in-frame rearrangements only. Such tables lose some clones; where checked, under half of the loss comes from unresolved V genes, and the rest has no known cause. D and trimming were read from the DNA, whereas the V and J calls and clone size are those reported in that table. The table for this sample lists about 130,000 clones; about 57% of them were counted only once. The top ten clonotypes cover less than 5.5% of the sample.

The V and J genes are TRBV25-1 and TRBJ1-1; the D gene identity is not certain. Source: CD4+ T cells sorted from blood, taken at week 0. This TCR was sampled from a human donor with alopecia areata. The nucleotides read TGTGCCAGCAGTCGACAATGGAACACTGAAGCTTTCTTT. This encodes CASSRQWNTEAFF. When the CDR3 is completed using the reference TRBV25-1 and TRBJ1-1 genes on either side, the full variable domain is EADIYQTPRYLVIGTGKKITLECSQTMGHDKMYWYQQDPGMELHLIHYSYGVNSTEKGDLSSESTVSRIRTEHFPLTLESARPSHTSQYLCASSRQWNTEAFFGQGTRLTVV.